These 29 T cell receptor beta chains originate from one sample sequenced in a study of response to subunit inactivated influenza vaccine. TCRdb re-derived calls from the RT-PCR reads in MiXCR, one entry per CDR3 protein. Of around 570,000 distinct CDR3 sequences listed, around 11% are singletons. This sample was shared with a second study, whose subject was T cells expressing NK-cell markers. Per that study: In generating TCR beta cDNA, 5'RACE template switching with UMIs was used.

Sequencing was performed on PBMCs from blood, taken on the day of vaccination. The receptor source for this set is a man between 50 and 59 years old who received an inactivated influenza vaccine.

This clonotype was seen only a few times. The rearrangement uses TRBV10-3 and TRBJ2-3; D is uncertain. The V end lost 5 bases, the J end lost 2 bases, and 5 bases lay between the germline ends. This CDR3 has 12 amino acids. Germline V CDR1 and CDR2: ENHRY, SYGVKD. CDR3 nucleotide sequence: TGTGCCATCAGTACCGCCACAGATACGCAGTATTTT. The encoded protein is CAISTATDTQYF.

This chain uses TRBV27 with TRBJ2-5, with 7 bases identical to TRBD1. The ends lost 5 bases at V and 6 bases at J; junction bases unmatched: 18. From germline, CDR1 is MNHEY and CDR2 SMNVEV (reference sequence). This CDR3 is built from 17 residues. The CDR3, as DNA: TGTGCCAGCAGTCCTACCCCCAAGACAGGGACGAGGCAGACCCAGTACTTC. Amino acids: CASSPTPKTGTRQTQYF.

The rearrangement joins TRBV12-3 or TRBV12-4 to TRBJ2-1; D tentatively reads TRBD1 or TRBD2 (5 bases each). CDR3 length: 15 amino acids. Trimming pared 6 bases from V and 4 bases from J, leaving 16 bases between. The CDR3 here is CASSLRDRPYNEQFF. Here the CDR3 DNA reads TGTGCCAGCAGCCTCCGGGACCGACCTTACAATGAGCAGTTCTTC.

The CDR3 loop is CASSLDEDTQYF. The CDR3 nucleotides are TGCGCCAGCAGCTTGGACGAAGATACGCAGTATTTT. The J gene is TRBJ2-3, the V gene TRBV5-1; D is uncertain. The V gene lost 0 bases and the J gene lost 5 bases, with 4 bases spanning the gap. Germline V lookup: CDR1 SGHRS, CDR2 YFSETQ. This CDR3 spans 12 amino acids.

Many counts were recorded for this clonotype. The chain uses TRBV7-2 and TRBJ2-1, with D possibly being TRBD2 (6 bases). The CDR3 consists of 15 residues. From germline, CDR1 is SGHTA and CDR2 FQGNSA. The ends were cut back, 1 base at V and 3 bases at J, with 10 bases in the middle. This chain's CDR3 is CASSLDRGGYNEQFF. Written as DNA, the CDR3 is TGTGCCAGCAGCTTAGACCGGGGAGGCTACAATGAGCAGTTCTTC.

The CDR3 is CASSFGTGRNEQYF. The CDR3 nucleotides read TGCGCCAGCAGCTTTGGGACAGGAAGAAACGAGCAGTACTTC. The chain has TRBV5-1 and TRBJ2-7; 8 nucleotides match TRBD1. V shed 2 bases and J 5 bases; nucleotides not matched to a gene: 6. Looked up from germline, CDR1 is SGHRS and CDR2 is YFSETQ. The CDR3 is 14 amino acids.

This clonotype was counted between two and nine times. The genes are TRBV12-3 or TRBV12-4 and TRBJ1-5; D may be TRBD1 (5 bases). The CDR3 sequence is 14 residues long. V was shortened by 3 bases and J by 3 bases, with 9 bases between the two germline ends. In nucleotides, the CDR3 is TGTGCCAGCAGTTTTTTGGGGACCAATCAGCCCCAGCATTTT. Its translation: CASSFLGTNQPQHF.

This clonotype was observed a handful of times. The chain is built from TRBV20-1 and TRBJ2-1; 10 nucleotides align to TRBD2. This CDR3 has 14 residues. The trim removed 3 bases at V and 7 bases at J, leaving 6 bases unmatched. Germline-derived CDR1 and CDR2 are DFQATT and SNEGSKA (reference sequence). CDR3 bases: TGCAGTGCTAGCCAGGGGGGACTAGCGAATGAGCAGTTCTTC. This translates into CSASQGGLANEQFF.

The chain joins TRBV30 to TRBJ2-7; no clear D gene. The V and J ends lost 2 bases and 1 base respectively, with 6 bases between them. This CDR3 has 12 amino acids. Germline-derived CDR1 and CDR2 are GTSNPN and SVGIG (reference sequence). CDR3: CAWSWDSYEQYF. The CDR3 nucleotides read TGTGCCTGGAGTTGGGATTCCTACGAGCAGTACTTC.

This clonotype was observed a handful of times. The chain has TRBV12-3 or TRBV12-4 and TRBJ2-2; a possible D gene is TRBD2 (7 bases). V lost 5 bases, J lost 4 bases, and 17 bases lay in between. The length of the CDR3 is 16 residues. CDR3 protein: CASSLPGGGVTGELFF. Written as DNA, the CDR3 is TGTGCCAGCAGTCTCCCGGGGGGCGGGGTCACCGGGGAGCTGTTTTTT.

This clonotype was seen a few times. This chain joins TRBV7-2 and TRBJ1-5; D unclear. This CDR3 has 15 residues. Germline V gene lookup returns CDR1 SGHTA and CDR2 FQGNSA. Trimming took 2 bases from V and 2 from J, leaving 10 bases between them. CDR3 bases: TGTGCCAGCAGCTTAAACATGCGGGGCAATCAGCCCCAGCATTTT. Translation: CASSLNMRGNQPQHF.

The rearrangement links TRBV6-2 or TRBV6-3 to TRBJ1-5; D unresolved. V lost 0 bases and J 9 bases, leaving 12 bases between the germline ends. CDR1 and CDR2 (germline): MNHEY, SVGEGT. This CDR3 has 14 amino acids. This CDR3 reads CASSYSAGGSPQHF. CDR3 sequence (DNA): TGTGCCAGCAGTTACTCAGCAGGAGGATCGCCCCAGCATTTT.

The chain carries TRBV6-4 and TRBJ1-5, with 9 bases lining up with TRBD1. Trimming took 5 bases from V and 11 from J; bases not matched to a gene: 7. Germline values: CDR1 MRHNA, CDR2 SNTAGT. The CDR3 contains 13 residues. CDR3 coding DNA: TGTGCCAGCAGTCCAGGACAGGGGAGGACCCAGCATTTT. Its protein product is CASSPGQGRTQHF.

The table lists this clonotype with a few counts. The chain uses TRBV4-3 and TRBJ2-7, with a possible D match to TRBD1 (5 bases). From germline, CDR1 is LGHNA and CDR2 YSLEER. The CDR3 is 16 amino acids. Trimming removed 0 bases from V and 4 bases from J, with 16 bases in between. The CDR3 DNA reads as TGCGCCAGCAGCCAAGACAGAAGGGGTTTCACTTACGAGCAGTACTTC. Its protein product is CASSQDRRGFTYEQYF.

This clonotype was recorded once. The genes are TRBV29-1 and TRBJ2-2, with D perhaps TRBD1 (6 bases). Trimming took off 3 bases at V and 6 bases at J, with 14 bases between the two ends. Germline values: CDR1 SQVTM, CDR2 ANQGSEA. The CDR3 totals 14 residues. CDR3 amino acids: CSVEGQGKAGELFF. For the CDR3, the DNA is TGCAGCGTTGAGGGTCAGGGGAAGGCCGGGGAGCTGTTTTTT.

There are a few counts of this clonotype. The V gene is TRBV20-1, the J gene TRBJ1-5; 7 nucleotides align to TRBD1. Per the germline V gene, CDR1 is DFQATT and CDR2 is SNEGSKA (reference sequence). The V gene end was trimmed by 3 bases and the J gene end by 4 bases; junction bases not matched to a gene: 6. This CDR3 contains 14 residues. The CDR3: CSARGLTGNQPQHF. CDR3 bases: TGCAGTGCTAGGGGCTTGACAGGGAATCAGCCCCAGCATTTT.

This clonotype occurred many times. V and J are TRBV20-1 and TRBJ1-2; D is unresolved. The CDR3 is 15 residues long. Trimming shortened V by 3 bases and J by 3 bases, and 17 bases separated the two germline ends. Germline V lookup: CDR1 DFQATT, CDR2 SNEGSKA (reference sequence). CDR3 in DNA: TGCAGTGCTAGTTCCAATAAGAGGGTGGACTATGGCTACACCTTC. The encoded protein is CSASSNKRVDYGYTF.

The table lists this clonotype with a few counts. The chain joins TRBV5-1 to TRBJ2-3; 7 positions match TRBD1. The germline V gene encodes CDR1 SGHRS and CDR2 YFSETQ. The CDR3 sequence is 18 residues long. Trimming cost V 0 bases and J 0 bases; bases outside gene matches: 10. The DNA of the CDR3 is TGCGCCAGCAGCTTGGAGGGGCACAGGGGTAGTAGCACAGATACGCAGTATTTT. This codes for CASSLEGHRGSSTDTQYF.

This clonotype was picked up many times. The CDR3 DNA reads as TGCAGTGCTAGAGGGGTTCCAGGGGGTTGGTTCACAGATACGCAGTATTTT. It yields the protein CSARGVPGGWFTDTQYF. V usage is TRBV20-1 and J usage is TRBJ2-3; 7 bases are shared with TRBD1. Trimming took 1 base from V and 2 from J; bases not matched to a gene: 12. The CDR3 extends over 17 amino acids. Germline V gene sequence: CDR1 DFQATT, CDR2 SNEGSKA (reference sequence).

The genes are TRBV5-1 and TRBJ2-7; 15 bases are shared with TRBD2. The ends lost 1 base at V and 2 bases at J; junction bases unmatched: 13. Germline V gene data show CDR1 as SGHRS and CDR2 as YFSETQ. This CDR3 comprises 20 residues. The CDR3 spells CASSLRGRTSGRAVTYEQYF. The CDR3 DNA is TGCGCCAGCAGCTTGAGAGGCCGGACTAGCGGGAGGGCCGTGACCTACGAGCAGTACTTC.

This chain connects TRBV6-1 to TRBJ1-6, with a weak D call TRBD1 (5 bases). Looked up from germline, CDR1 is MNHNS and CDR2 is SASEGT. V lost 6 bases and J 0 bases, leaving 9 bases between the germline ends. This CDR3 spans 15 amino acids. CDR3 nucleotide sequence: TGTGCCAGCAGGGTCGACAGCTCCTATAATTCACCCCTCCACTTT. As protein: CASRVDSSYNSPLHF.

This clonotype was recorded once. This chain uses TRBV12-3 or TRBV12-4 with TRBJ2-2, with 7 bases identical to TRBD2. With V trimmed by 6 bases and J by 6 bases, 13 bases remained unmatched. The CDR3 is 16 residues long. CDR3 in amino acids: CASSPGLPQPAGELFF. CDR3 DNA sequence: TGTGCCAGCAGCCCGGGACTACCTCAACCCGCCGGGGAGCTGTTTTTT.

CDR3 in amino acids: CASSALRGRTGELFF. DNA of the CDR3: TGTGCCAGCAGCGCCCTTCGGGGAAGGACCGGGGAGCTGTTTTTT. The gene calls are TRBV7-8 and TRBJ2-2; tentative D call: TRBD2 (5 bases). This CDR3 has 15 amino acids. Germline V gene sequence: CDR1 SGHVS, CDR2 FQNEAQ. The V and J ends lost 5 bases and 5 bases respectively, with 15 bases between them.

The V and J genes are TRBV28 and TRBJ2-3, with TRBD2 as a possible D gene (5 bases). V lost 1 base to trimming and J lost 4 bases, with 9 bases between them. Germline CDR1 reads MDHEN; CDR2 reads SYDVKM. The CDR3 length is 14 residues. CDR3 DNA: TGTGCCAGCAGTTTATACCCGGGGTCAGATACGCAGTATTTT. Amino acids: CASSLYPGSDTQYF. The whole variable domain, filled in from reference TRBV28 and TRBJ2-3, reads DVKVTQSSRYLVKRTGEKVFLECVQDMDHENMFWYRQDPGLGLRLIYFSYDVKMKEKGDIPEGYSVSREKKERFSLILESASTNQTSMYLCASSLYPGSDTQYFGPGTRLTVL.

This clonotype was counted a few times. CDR3 amino acids: CASSFGFNTDTQYF. The CDR3 DNA follows: TGTGCCAGCAGTTTTGGATTTAACACAGATACGCAGTATTTT. The genes are TRBV28 and TRBJ2-3; no definite D call. The CDR3 loop spans 14 amino acids. V shed 3 bases and J shed 2 bases, with 9 bases lying between them. CDR1 is MDHEN, CDR2 SYDVKM, per germline.

This clonotype was counted only a few times. The V gene is TRBV10-3, the J gene TRBJ1-2, with 9 positions matching TRBD1. Germline-derived CDR1 and CDR2 are ENHRY and SYGVKD. This CDR3 region has 15 residues. J lost 7 bases, V lost 4 bases, and 10 bases had no gene match. As DNA, the CDR3 is TGTGCCATCAGTGTCCCCGGGACAGGGTCCGCTGGCTACACCTTC. This codes for CAISVPGTGSAGYTF.

This clonotype was recorded a few times. The chain is built from TRBV2 and TRBJ1-1; a possible D gene is TRBD1 (6 bases). The V end lost 4 bases, the J end lost 0 bases, and 15 bases lay between the germline ends. This CDR3 is 16 amino acids long. CDR1 SNHLY and CDR2 FYNNEI come from the germline V gene. For the CDR3, the DNA is TGTGCCAGCAGTGGTCTCACAGGGTTGATGAACACTGAAGCTTTCTTT. Its translation: CASSGLTGLMNTEAFF. Full variable domain (remainder filled in from reference TRBV2 and TRBJ1-1): EPEVTQTPSHQVTQMGQEVILRCVPISNHLYFYWYRQILGQKVEFLVSFYNNEISEKSEIFDDQFSVERPDGSNFTLKIRSTKLEDSAMYFCASSGLTGLMNTEAFFGQGTRLTVV.

V and J are TRBV30 and TRBJ1-2; TRBD1 aligns across 9 bases. There are 13 residues in the CDR3. Per germline, CDR1 GTSNPN and CDR2 SVGIG (reference sequence). J was trimmed by 7 bases and V by 3 bases; bases with no gene match: 6. The CDR3 DNA sequence: TGTGCCTGGAGGATACAGGGGGCGCCTGGCTACACCTTC. Translating it yields CAWRIQGAPGYTF.

This clonotype was counted ten times or more. The V call is TRBV30, the J call TRBJ1-1; D gene unclear. From germline, CDR1 is GTSNPN and CDR2 SVGIG (reference sequence). The V end was cut by 8 bases, the J end by 4 bases, with 11 bases between. This CDR3 is 11 amino acids long. The CDR3, as DNA: TGTGCCGGGTCGGGGATCACTGAAGCTTTCTTT. Protein sequence: CAGSGITEAFF.